The rows below give T cell receptor beta chains drawn from one sample of a study of shared clonotypes between healthy human individuals. Assay used: immunoSEQ multiplex PCR; TCRdb lists only in-frame clones, some missing. The data contain nearly 2 million clones, about 95% of them seen just once; the ten biggest clones take up around 1%. The specimen was naive CD8+ T cells sorted from blood. The receptors were gathered from a man aged 18 to 30 in good health. Both conserved end residues are part of each CDR3. A D gene is named only where the DNA matches it firmly. Size is omitted from some rows. Given values are once, few, many or a class for expanded clones.

- TRBJ1-3 TRBV9 - CASRPLSSGNTIYF TGTGCCAGCAGGCCCTTGAGCTCTGGAAACACCATATATTTT
- TRBJ2-7 TRBV4-3 TRBD1 CASSARTGEGYEQYF TGCGCCAGCAGCGCCCGGACAGGGGAAGGGTACGAGCAGTACTTC
- TRBJ2-7 TRBV4-2 - CASSQASTYEQYF TGTGCCAGCAGCCAAGCTAGCACCTACGAGCAGTACTTC
- TRBJ1-2 TRBV5-6 - CASSSSQGNNYGYTF TGTGCCAGCAGCTCCTCCCAGGGAAATAACTATGGCTACACCTTC
once TRBJ1-1 TRBV5-5 TRBD1 CASSQGQGLGLITEAFF TGTGCCAGCAGTCAGGGACAGGGTCTTGGCTTAATCACTGAAGCTTTCTTT
- TRBJ2-3 TRBV2 TRBD2 CASSDGLAGSTDTQYF TGTGCCAGCAGTGATGGTCTAGCGGGTAGCACAGATACGCAGTATTTT
- TRBJ2-7 TRBV4-1 - CASSQGLAYEQYF TGCGCCAGCAGCCAAGGGCTAGCCTACGAGCAGTACTTC
once TRBJ2-7 TRBV27 TRBD2 CASSTAGAQQYF TGTGCCAGCAGCACGGCGGGAGCTCAGCAGTACTTC
- TRBJ1-2 TRBV2 - CASIETRIDVGYTF TGTGCCAGCATTGAGACACGGATAGACGTCGGCTACACCTTC
- TRBJ2-7 TRBV28 TRBD2 CASSPGASGVQYEQYF TGTGCCAGCAGCCCCGGGGCTAGCGGGGTACAATACGAGCAGTACTTC
- TRBJ2-2 TRBV5-1 TRBD2 CASSVRGGSYTGELFF TGCGCCAGCAGCGTCCGGGGGGGAAGTTACACCGGGGAGCTGTTTTTT